This is a list of T cell receptor beta chains from one sample in a study of blood T cell repertoires in COVID-19. Clones were sequenced by immunoSEQ multiplex PCR, and TCRdb holds only the in-frame ones, with some missing. This table has about 97,000 clones, 80% to 90% appearing once. The sample comprised peripheral blood. The receptor set was obtained from a human donor in a cohort sampled during active COVID-19. The CDR3 runs from the conserved cysteine through the conserved F or W. D genes are given only for firm matches. Size values are once, few and many counts, or a class for expanded clones, and some rows have none.

J: TRBJ2-1; V: TRBV29-1; D: TRBD2; size: NA; CDR3: CSVGPSGRGNEQFF; DNA: TGCAGCGTTGGCCCTAGCGGGAGGGGTAATGAGCAGTTCTTC
J: TRBJ2-6; V: TRBV6-5; D: NA; size: NA; CDR3: CASSPSGSGANVLTF; DNA: TGTGCCAGCAGTCCCAGTGGCTCTGGGGCCAACGTCCTGACTTTC
J: TRBJ2-7; V: TRBV28; D: TRBD2; size: NA; CDR3: CASSPVLFPEEPGGGYEQYF; DNA: TGTGCCAGCAGTCCCGTCCTCTTCCCGGAGGAACCTGGGGGGGGTTACGAGCAGTACTTC
J: TRBJ1-4; V: TRBV29-1; D: NA; size: NA; CDR3: CSVAGSLREKLFF; DNA: TGCAGCGTTGCCGGGTCCCTGAGGGAAAAACTGTTTTTT
J: TRBJ2-2; V: TRBV7-2; D: TRBD2; size: NA; CDR3: CASTPGLAFTGELFF; DNA: TGTGCCAGCACCCCGGGACTAGCTTTTACCGGGGAGCTGTTTTTT
J: TRBJ1-2; V: TRBV7-3; D: TRBD1; size: NA; CDR3: CASSPLGQGNGYTF; DNA: TGTGCCAGCAGCCCTCTCGGACAGGGGAATGGCTACACCTTC
J: TRBJ1-2; V: TRBV12-3/TRBV12-4; D: NA; size: NA; CDR3: CASSLEGVYGYTF; DNA: TGTGCCAGCAGTTTGGAAGGAGTCTATGGCTACACCTTC
J: TRBJ2-7; V: TRBV12-3/TRBV12-4; D: TRBD1; size: few; CDR3: CASSLGQGEYF; DNA: TGTGCCAGCAGTTTGGGACAGGGGGAGTACTTC
J: TRBJ2-5; V: TRBV6-5; D: NA; size: NA; CDR3: CASSYSAFPGQETQYF; DNA: TGTGCCAGCAGTTACTCGGCCTTTCCGGGTCAAGAGACCCAGTACTTC
J: TRBJ2-1; V: TRBV7-2; D: NA; size: NA; CDR3: CASSQNGGALYNEQFF; DNA: TGTGCCAGCAGTCAAAACGGAGGGGCCTTGTACAATGAGCAGTTCTTC
J: TRBJ2-2; V: TRBV7-8; D: NA; size: many; CDR3: CASSPRTVLTGELFF; DNA: TGTGCCAGCAGCCCCCGGACAGTCCTCACCGGGGAGCTGTTTTTT
J: TRBJ2-3; V: TRBV9; D: TRBD2; size: NA; CDR3: CASSVVVSGRGNTQYF; DNA: TGTGCCAGCAGCGTAGTGGTTAGCGGGAGAGGGAATACGCAGTATTTT
J: TRBJ1-5; V: TRBV18; D: NA; size: NA; CDR3: CASSPARYNQPQHF; DNA: TGTGCCAGCTCACCAGCCCGCTACAATCAGCCCCAGCATTTT
J: TRBJ2-7; V: TRBV7-2; D: NA; size: NA; CDR3: CASSPSAASYEQYF; DNA: TGTGCCAGCAGCCCCTCGGCGGCGTCCTACGAGCAGTACTTC
J: TRBJ2-7; V: TRBV7-2; D: TRBD2; size: NA; CDR3: CASSLLAGVPEQYF; DNA: TGTGCCAGCAGCTTACTAGCGGGAGTACCCGAGCAGTACTTC
J: TRBJ2-5; V: TRBV6-2/TRBV6-3; D: NA; size: NA; CDR3: CASSYSGVAAEETQYF; DNA: TGTGCCAGCAGTTACTCCGGCGTGGCGGCGGAAGAGACCCAGTACTTC
J: TRBJ2-7; V: TRBV28; D: TRBD2; size: NA; CDR3: CASSLWSSGASSYEQYF; DNA: TGTGCCAGCAGTTTATGGTCTAGCGGGGCAAGCTCCTACGAGCAGTACTTC
J: TRBJ2-7; V: TRBV19; D: NA; size: NA; CDR3: CASSIVLTTYEQYF; DNA: TGTGCCAGTAGTATAGTCCTGACAACCTACGAGCAGTACTTC
J: TRBJ2-3; V: TRBV18; D: TRBD1; size: NA; CDR3: CASSRTGYADTQYF; DNA: TGTGCCAGCTCAAGGACAGGGTACGCGGATACGCAGTATTTT
J: TRBJ2-7; V: TRBV7-2; D: NA; size: NA; CDR3: CASSLGGASSYEQYF; DNA: TGTGCCAGCAGCTTAGGCGGGGCTTCCTCCTACGAGCAGTACTTC
J: TRBJ1-5; V: TRBV21-1; D: NA; size: NA; CDR3: CATLPSGKLINQPQHF; DNA: TGTGCCACCCTCCCTTCAGGGAAGTTGATAAATCAGCCCCAGCATTTT
J: TRBJ2-3; V: TRBV10-3; D: NA; size: NA; CDR3: CAISGGWTDTQYF; DNA: TGTGCCATCAGCGGAGGGTGGACAGATACGCAGTATTTT
J: TRBJ1-6; V: TRBV28; D: NA; size: NA; CDR3: CASDSGATYNSPLHF; DNA: TGTGCCAGCGACAGCGGGGCCACTTATAATTCACCCCTCCACTTT
J: TRBJ1-2; V: TRBV28; D: TRBD1; size: NA; CDR3: CASRPAGQGSYGYTF; DNA: TGTGCCAGCAGACCAGCGGGACAGGGCTCATATGGCTACACCTTC
J: TRBJ2-7; V: TRBV4-2; D: TRBD2; size: NA; CDR3: CASSLREGGYEQYF; DNA: TGTGCCAGCAGCCTGCGGGAGGGGGGCTACGAGCAGTACTTC
J: TRBJ2-1; V: TRBV19; D: NA; size: NA; CDR3: CASSTYSYNEQFF; DNA: TGTGCCAGTAGTACTTACTCCTACAATGAGCAGTTCTTC
J: TRBJ2-7; V: TRBV7-2; D: TRBD2; size: NA; CDR3: CASSYNRGGEQYF; DNA: TGTGCCAGCAGCTATAATCGGGGGGGCGAGCAGTACTTC
J: TRBJ2-4; V: TRBV28; D: TRBD2; size: NA; CDR3: CASSPFGLAGEDAENIQYF; DNA: TGTGCCAGCAGTCCCTTTGGACTAGCGGGAGAAGATGCGGAAAACATTCAGTACTTC
J: TRBJ2-7; V: TRBV28; D: NA; size: NA; CDR3: CASRRWGRAYEQYF; DNA: TGTGCCAGCCGTCGATGGGGGCGGGCGTACGAGCAGTACTTC
J: TRBJ1-1; V: TRBV29-1; D: NA; size: NA; CDR3: CSVEETLRQTEAFF; DNA: TGCAGCGTTGAAGAGACTCTCCGGCAGACTGAAGCTTTCTTT
J: TRBJ2-5; V: TRBV5-1; D: TRBD1; size: NA; CDR3: CASSLAGGWETQYF; DNA: TGCGCCAGCAGCTTGGCAGGGGGCTGGGAGACCCAGTACTTC
J: TRBJ2-2; V: TRBV10-3; D: TRBD2; size: NA; CDR3: CAISERSGRAAGELFF; DNA: TGTGCCATCAGTGAGCGGAGCGGGAGGGCCGCCGGGGAGCTGTTTTTT
J: TRBJ1-5; V: TRBV4-2; D: NA; size: NA; CDR3: CASSQDLNPGGQPQHF; DNA: TGTGCCAGCAGCCAAGATCTAAACCCGGGAGGTCAGCCCCAGCATTTT
J: TRBJ2-3; V: TRBV5-1; D: TRBD1; size: NA; CDR3: CASRNGQGSDTQYF; DNA: TGCGCCAGCAGAAACGGACAGGGATCAGATACGCAGTATTTT
J: TRBJ1-2; V: TRBV9; D: NA; size: NA; CDR3: CASSLEGYGYGYTF; DNA: TGTGCCAGCAGCCTAGAGGGGTACGGCTATGGCTACACCTTC
J: TRBJ1-2; V: TRBV28; D: NA; size: NA; CDR3: CASSSGTNYGYTF; DNA: TGTGCCAGCAGTTCCGGGACTAACTATGGCTACACCTTC
J: TRBJ2-2; V: TRBV5-1; D: NA; size: NA; CDR3: CASSPQGPNTGELFF; DNA: TGCGCCAGCAGCCCACAGGGACCGAACACCGGGGAGCTGTTTTTT
J: TRBJ2-7; V: TRBV28; D: NA; size: NA; CDR3: CASRRQANYEQYF; DNA: TGTGCCAGCAGAAGACAGGCCAACTACGAGCAGTACTTC
J: TRBJ2-7; V: TRBV18; D: TRBD1; size: NA; CDR3: CASSQTTGAYEQYF; DNA: TGTGCCAGCTCCCAAACCACAGGGGCCTACGAGCAGTACTTC
J: TRBJ2-7; V: TRBV10-3; D: TRBD1; size: NA; CDR3: CAGSGTGSSYEQYF; DNA: TGTGCCGGCTCCGGGACAGGGAGCTCCTACGAGCAGTACTTC
J: TRBJ2-7; V: TRBV7-3; D: TRBD1; size: NA; CDR3: CASSPSRDRGLDF; DNA: TGTGCCAGCAGCCCGTCCCGGGACAGGGGTCTTGACTTC
J: TRBJ2-3; V: TRBV27; D: TRBD2; size: NA; CDR3: CASSLRATSGGTDTQYF; DNA: TGTGCCAGCAGTTTACGCGCGACTAGCGGGGGCACAGATACGCAGTATTTT
J: TRBJ2-7; V: TRBV2; D: TRBD1; size: NA; CDR3: CASRTWDRGQNYEQYF; DNA: TGTGCCAGCAGGACTTGGGACAGGGGGCAGAACTACGAGCAGTACTTC